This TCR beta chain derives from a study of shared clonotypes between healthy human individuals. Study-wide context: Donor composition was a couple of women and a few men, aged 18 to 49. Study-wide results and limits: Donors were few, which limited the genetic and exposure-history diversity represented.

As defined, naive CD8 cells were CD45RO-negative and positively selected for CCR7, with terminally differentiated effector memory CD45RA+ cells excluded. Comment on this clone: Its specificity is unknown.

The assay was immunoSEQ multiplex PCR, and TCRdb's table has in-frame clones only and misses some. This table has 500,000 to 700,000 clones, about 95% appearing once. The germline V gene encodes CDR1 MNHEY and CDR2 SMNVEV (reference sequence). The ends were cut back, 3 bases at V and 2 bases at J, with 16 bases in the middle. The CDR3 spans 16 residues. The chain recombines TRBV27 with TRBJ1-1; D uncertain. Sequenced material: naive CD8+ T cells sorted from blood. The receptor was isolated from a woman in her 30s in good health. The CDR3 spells CASSLRAANSNTEAFF. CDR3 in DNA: TGTGCCAGCAGTTTGCGGGCAGCCAACTCCAACACTGAAGCTTTCTTT.